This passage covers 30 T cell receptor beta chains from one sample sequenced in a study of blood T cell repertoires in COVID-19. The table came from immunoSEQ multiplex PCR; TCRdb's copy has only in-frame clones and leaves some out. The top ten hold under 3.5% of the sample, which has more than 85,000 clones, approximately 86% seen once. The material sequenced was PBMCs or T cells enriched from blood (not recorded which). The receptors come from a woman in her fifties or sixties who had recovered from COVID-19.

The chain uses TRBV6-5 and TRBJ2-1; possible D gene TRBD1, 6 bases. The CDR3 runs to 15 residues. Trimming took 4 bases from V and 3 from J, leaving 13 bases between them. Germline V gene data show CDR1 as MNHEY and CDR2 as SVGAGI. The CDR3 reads CASSSTDRVYNEQFF. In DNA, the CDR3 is TGTGCCAGCAGTTCCACGGACAGAGTCTACAATGAGCAGTTCTTC.

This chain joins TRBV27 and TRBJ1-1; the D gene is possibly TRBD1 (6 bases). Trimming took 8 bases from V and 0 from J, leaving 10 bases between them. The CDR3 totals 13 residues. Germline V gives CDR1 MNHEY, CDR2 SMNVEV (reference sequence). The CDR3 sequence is CASGGGLNTEAFF. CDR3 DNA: TGTGCCAGCGGGGGGGGCCTGAACACTGAAGCTTTCTTT.

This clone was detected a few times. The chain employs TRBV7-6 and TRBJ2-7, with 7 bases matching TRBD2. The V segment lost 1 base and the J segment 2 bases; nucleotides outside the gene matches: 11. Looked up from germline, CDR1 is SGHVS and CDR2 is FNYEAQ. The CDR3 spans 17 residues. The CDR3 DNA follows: TGTGCCAGCAGCTTAGTGTCGTCTAGCGGATCCCCCTACGAGCAGTACTTC. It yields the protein CASSLVSSSGSPYEQYF.

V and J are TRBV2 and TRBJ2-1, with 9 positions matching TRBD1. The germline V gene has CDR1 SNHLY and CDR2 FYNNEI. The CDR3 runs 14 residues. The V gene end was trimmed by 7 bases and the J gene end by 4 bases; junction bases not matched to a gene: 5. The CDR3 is CASNLGQGYNEQFF. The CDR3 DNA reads TGTGCCAGCAATCTAGGACAGGGGTACAATGAGCAGTTCTTC.

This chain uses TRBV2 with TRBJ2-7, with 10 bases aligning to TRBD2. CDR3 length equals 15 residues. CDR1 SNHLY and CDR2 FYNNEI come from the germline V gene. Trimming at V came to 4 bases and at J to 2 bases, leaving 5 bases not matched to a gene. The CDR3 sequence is CASSVSGTSAYEQYF. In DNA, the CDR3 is TGTGCCAGCAGTGTAAGCGGGACTAGCGCCTACGAGCAGTACTTC.

CDR3 nucleotide sequence: TGTGCCAGCAGTCCCGAGGGACTAGCGGGGGTTACCAAAAACATTCAGTACTTC. Translation gives CASSPEGLAGVTKNIQYF. This sequence joins TRBV6-6 and TRBJ2-4; 14 nucleotides match TRBD2. Per the germline V gene, CDR1 is MNHNY and CDR2 is SVGAGI (reference sequence). The CDR3 is made up of 18 amino acids. The V segment lost 5 bases and the J segment 2 bases; nucleotides outside the gene matches: 8.

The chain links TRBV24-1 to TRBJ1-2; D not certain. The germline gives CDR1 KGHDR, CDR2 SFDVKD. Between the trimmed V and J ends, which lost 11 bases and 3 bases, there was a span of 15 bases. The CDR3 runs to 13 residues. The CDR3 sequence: CAIADRLDYGYTF. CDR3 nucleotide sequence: TGTGCCATTGCGGATAGACTCGACTATGGCTACACCTTC.

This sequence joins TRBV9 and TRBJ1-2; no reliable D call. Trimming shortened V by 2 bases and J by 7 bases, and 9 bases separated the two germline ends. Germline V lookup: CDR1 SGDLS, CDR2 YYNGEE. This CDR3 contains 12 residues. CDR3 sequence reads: CASSVGGGGYTF. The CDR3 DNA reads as TGTGCCAGCAGCGTGGGTGGCGGTGGCTACACCTTC.

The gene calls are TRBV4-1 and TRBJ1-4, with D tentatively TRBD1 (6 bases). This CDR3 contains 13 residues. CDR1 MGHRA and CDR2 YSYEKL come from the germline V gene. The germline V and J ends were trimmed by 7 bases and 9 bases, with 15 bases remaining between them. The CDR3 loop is CASTLAGEKKLFF. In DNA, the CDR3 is TGCGCCAGCACTCTAGCAGGGGAAAAAAAACTGTTTTTT.

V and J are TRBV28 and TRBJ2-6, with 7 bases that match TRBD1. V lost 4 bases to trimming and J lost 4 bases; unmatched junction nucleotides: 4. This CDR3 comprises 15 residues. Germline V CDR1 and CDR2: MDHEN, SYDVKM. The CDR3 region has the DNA TGTGCCAGCAGTTCCGACAGGGCAGGGGCCAACGTCCTGACTTTC. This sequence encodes CASSSDRAGANVLTF.

DNA for the CDR3: TGTGCCAGCAGCTTAGGATCAGGTGGCGGGGAGCTGTTTTTT. This codes for CASSLGSGGGELFF. J is TRBJ2-2 and V is TRBV7-2; no definite D call. This CDR3 comprises 14 residues. The germline gives CDR1 SGHTA, CDR2 FQGNSA. Deletions cut 1 base from V and 7 bases from J, with 10 bases between.

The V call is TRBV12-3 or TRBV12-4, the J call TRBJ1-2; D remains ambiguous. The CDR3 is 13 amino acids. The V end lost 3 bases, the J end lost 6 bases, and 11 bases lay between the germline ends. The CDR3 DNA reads TGTGCCAGCAGTTTCGCAGTGGTTGATGGCTACACCTTC. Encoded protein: CASSFAVVDGYTF.

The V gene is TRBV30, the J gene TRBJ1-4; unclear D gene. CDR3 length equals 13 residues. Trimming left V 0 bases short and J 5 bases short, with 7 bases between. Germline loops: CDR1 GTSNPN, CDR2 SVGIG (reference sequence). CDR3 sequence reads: CAWSVLRNEKLFF. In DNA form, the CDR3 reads TGTGCCTGGAGTGTACTTCGGAATGAAAAACTGTTTTTT.

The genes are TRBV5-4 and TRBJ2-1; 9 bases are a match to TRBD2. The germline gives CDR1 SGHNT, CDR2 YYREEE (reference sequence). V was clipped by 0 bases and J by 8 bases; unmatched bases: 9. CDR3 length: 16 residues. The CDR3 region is CASSLGGRALTDEQFF. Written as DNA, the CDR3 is TGTGCCAGCAGCTTGGGCGGGAGGGCCCTTACGGATGAGCAGTTCTTC.

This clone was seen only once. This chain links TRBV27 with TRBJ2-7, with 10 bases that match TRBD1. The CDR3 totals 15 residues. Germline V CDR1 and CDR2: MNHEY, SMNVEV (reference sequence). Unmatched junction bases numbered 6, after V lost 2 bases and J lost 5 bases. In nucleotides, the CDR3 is TGTGCCAGCAGTTTAGGGACAGGGGACCGCGACGAGCAGTACTTC. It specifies CASSLGTGDRDEQYF.

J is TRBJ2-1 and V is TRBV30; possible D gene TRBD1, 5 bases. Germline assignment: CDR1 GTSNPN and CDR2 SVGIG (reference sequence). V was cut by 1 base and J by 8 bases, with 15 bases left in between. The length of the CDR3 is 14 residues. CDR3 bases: TGTGCCTGGAGTGCCTTACGAAGGGGCCATGAGCAGTTCTTC. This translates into CAWSALRRGHEQFF. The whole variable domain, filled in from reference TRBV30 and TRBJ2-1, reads SQTIHQWPATLVQPVGSPLSLECTVEGTSNPNLYWYRQAAGRGLQLLFYSVGIGQISSEVPQNLSASRPQDRQFILSSKKLLLSDSGFYLCAWSALRRGHEQFFGPGTRLTVL.

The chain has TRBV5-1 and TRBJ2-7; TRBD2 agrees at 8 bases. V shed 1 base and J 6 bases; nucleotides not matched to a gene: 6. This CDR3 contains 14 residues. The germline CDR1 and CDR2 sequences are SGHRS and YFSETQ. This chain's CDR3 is CASSLTAGVPEQYF. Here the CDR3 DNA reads TGCGCCAGCAGCTTGACAGCGGGAGTACCCGAGCAGTACTTC.

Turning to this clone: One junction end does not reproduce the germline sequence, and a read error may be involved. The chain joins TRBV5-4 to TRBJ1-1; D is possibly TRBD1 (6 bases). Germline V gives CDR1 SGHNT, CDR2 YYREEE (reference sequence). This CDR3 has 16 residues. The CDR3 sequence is CASSLGGETGNAEAFF. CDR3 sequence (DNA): TGTGCCAGCAGCTTAGGGGGTGAAACTGGGAACGCTGAAGCTTTCTTT.

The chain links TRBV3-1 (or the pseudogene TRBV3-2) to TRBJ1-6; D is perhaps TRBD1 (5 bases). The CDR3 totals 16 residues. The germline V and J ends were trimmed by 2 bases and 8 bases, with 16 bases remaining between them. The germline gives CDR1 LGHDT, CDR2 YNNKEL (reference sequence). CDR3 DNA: TGTGCCAGCAGCCAAAATTTAGCAGGGACTGATTCACCCCTCCACTTT. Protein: CASSQNLAGTDSPLHF.

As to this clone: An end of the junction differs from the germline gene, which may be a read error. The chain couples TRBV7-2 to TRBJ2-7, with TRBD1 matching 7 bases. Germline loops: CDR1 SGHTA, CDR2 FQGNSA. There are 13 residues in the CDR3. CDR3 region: CASSTGTENAPGF. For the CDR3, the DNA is TGTGCCAGCAGCACCGGGACAGAAAATGCCCCTGGGTTC.

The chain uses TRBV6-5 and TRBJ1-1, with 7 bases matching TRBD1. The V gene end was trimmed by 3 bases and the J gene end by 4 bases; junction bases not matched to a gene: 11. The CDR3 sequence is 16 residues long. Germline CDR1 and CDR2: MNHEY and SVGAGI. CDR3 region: CASSYDRTGSFTEAFF. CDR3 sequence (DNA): TGTGCCAGCAGTTATGACAGGACAGGATCATTCACTGAAGCTTTCTTT.

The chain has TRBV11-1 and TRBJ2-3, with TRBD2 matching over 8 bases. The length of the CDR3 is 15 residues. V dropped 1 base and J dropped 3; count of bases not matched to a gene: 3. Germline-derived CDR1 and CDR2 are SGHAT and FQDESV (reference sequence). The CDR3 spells CASSLERGRTDTQYF. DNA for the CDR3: TGTGCCAGCAGCTTAGAGCGGGGGAGGACAGATACGCAGTATTTT.

CDR3 sequence reads: CASSQGYGVGNQPQHF. In DNA form, the CDR3 reads TGTGCCAGCAGCCAAGGATACGGGGTAGGGAATCAGCCCCAGCATTTT. The genes are TRBV3-1 (or the pseudogene TRBV3-2) and TRBJ1-5; no firm D call. There are 16 residues in the CDR3. Deletions cut 1 base from V and 4 bases from J, with 14 bases between. Germline V gives CDR1 LGHDT, CDR2 YNNKEL (reference sequence).

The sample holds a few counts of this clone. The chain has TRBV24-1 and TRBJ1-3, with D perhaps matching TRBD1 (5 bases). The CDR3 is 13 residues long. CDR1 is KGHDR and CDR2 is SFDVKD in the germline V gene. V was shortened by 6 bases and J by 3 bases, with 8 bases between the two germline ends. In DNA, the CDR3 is TGTGCCACCAGTTGGGGCGTTGGAAACACCATATATTTT. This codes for CATSWGVGNTIYF.

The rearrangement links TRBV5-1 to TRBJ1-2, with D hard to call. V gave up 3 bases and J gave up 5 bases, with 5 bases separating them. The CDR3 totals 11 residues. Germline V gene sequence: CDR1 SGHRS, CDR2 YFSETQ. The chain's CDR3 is CASSSGYGYTF. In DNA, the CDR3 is TGCGCCAGCAGCTCGGGTTATGGCTACACCTTC.

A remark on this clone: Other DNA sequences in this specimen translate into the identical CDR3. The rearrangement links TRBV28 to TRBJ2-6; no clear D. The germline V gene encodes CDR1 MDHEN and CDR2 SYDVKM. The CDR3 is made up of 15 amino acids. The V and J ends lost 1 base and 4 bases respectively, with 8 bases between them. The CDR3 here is CASSLSGSGANVLTF. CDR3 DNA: TGTGCCAGCAGTTTATCAGGAAGCGGGGCCAACGTCCTGACTTTC.

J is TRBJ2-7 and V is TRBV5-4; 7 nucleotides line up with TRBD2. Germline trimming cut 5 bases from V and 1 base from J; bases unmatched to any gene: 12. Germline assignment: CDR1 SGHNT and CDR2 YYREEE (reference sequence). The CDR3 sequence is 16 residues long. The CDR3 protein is CASRIGASGASYEQYF. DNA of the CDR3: TGTGCCAGCAGAATCGGCGCCAGCGGGGCTTCCTACGAGCAGTACTTC.

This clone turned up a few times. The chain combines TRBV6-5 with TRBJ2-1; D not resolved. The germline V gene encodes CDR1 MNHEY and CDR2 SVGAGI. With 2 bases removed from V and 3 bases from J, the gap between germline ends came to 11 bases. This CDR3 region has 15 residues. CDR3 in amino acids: CASSYVRIGYNEQFF. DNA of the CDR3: TGTGCCAGCAGTTACGTCAGGATCGGCTACAATGAGCAGTTCTTC.

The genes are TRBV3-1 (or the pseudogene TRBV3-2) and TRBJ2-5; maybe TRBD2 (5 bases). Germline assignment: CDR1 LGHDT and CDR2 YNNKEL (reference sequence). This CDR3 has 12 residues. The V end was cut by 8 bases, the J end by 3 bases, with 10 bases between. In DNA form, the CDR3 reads TGTGCCAGCGGAGGTTACAAAGAGACCCAGTACTTC. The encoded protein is CASGGYKETQYF.

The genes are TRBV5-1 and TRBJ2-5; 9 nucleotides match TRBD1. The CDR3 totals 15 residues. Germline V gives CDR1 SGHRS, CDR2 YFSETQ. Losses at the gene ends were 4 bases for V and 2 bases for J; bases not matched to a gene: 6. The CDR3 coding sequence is TGCGCCAGCAGCGCCGGGGACAGGGTACAAGAGACCCAGTACTTC. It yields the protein CASSAGDRVQETQYF.